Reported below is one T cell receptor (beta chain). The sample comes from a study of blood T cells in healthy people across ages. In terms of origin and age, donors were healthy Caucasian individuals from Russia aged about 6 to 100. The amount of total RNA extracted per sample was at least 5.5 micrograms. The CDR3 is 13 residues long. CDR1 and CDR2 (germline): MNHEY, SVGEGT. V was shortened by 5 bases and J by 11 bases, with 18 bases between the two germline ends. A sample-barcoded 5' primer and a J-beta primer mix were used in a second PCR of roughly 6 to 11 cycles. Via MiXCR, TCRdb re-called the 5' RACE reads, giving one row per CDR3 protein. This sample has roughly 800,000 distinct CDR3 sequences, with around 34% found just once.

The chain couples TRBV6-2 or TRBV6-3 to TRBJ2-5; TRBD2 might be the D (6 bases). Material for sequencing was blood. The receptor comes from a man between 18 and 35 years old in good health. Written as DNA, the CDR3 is TGTGCCAGCAGTAAACTAGCCAGTAATGAGCAGTACTTC. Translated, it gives CASSKLASNEQYF.